This T cell receptor (beta chain) appears in the sequencing data of a study of breast tumors, draining lymph nodes, adjacent tissues. Germline loops: CDR1 SGHRS, CDR2 YFSETQ. The CDR3 is 16 amino acids. Deletions cut 4 bases from V and 4 bases from J, with 20 bases between. TCRdb re-derived calls from the multiplex PCR reads in MiXCR, one entry per CDR3 protein. The sample holds 180,000 or so distinct CDR3 sequences, over 25% seen once. This clonotype was seen at least ten times. Breast cancer patients provided tissue from their axillary draining lymph nodes. The chain combines TRBV5-1 with TRBJ1-2; D is unresolved. The clonotype was recovered from a female donor with breast cancer. Some clones in this sample may be carry-over from other donors' samples. Sequenced: axillary lymph node tissue. CDR3 sequence (DNA): TGCGCCAGCAGCCCCGCGGGGAGGGTCCAGTCCTATGGCTACACCTTC. It encodes CASSPAGRVQSYGYTF.